A single sample is the source of the 4 T cell receptor beta chains below, sequenced in a study of OX40 agonist ivuxolimab in advanced cancers. Data came from immunoSEQ multiplex PCR; TCRdb stores just in-frame clones and leaves some out. The sample lists tens of thousands of clones, approximately 80% occurring once. Sequenced material: CD4+ or CD8+ T cells sorted from blood, taken in a trial of the OX40 agonist ivuxolimab. The receptors were sampled from an adult with an advanced solid tumor such as melanoma, head and neck, liver or kidney cancer.

This chain uses TRBV7-9 with TRBJ2-7; no reliable D call. The CDR3 is 12 residues long. The germline V gene has CDR1 SEHNR and CDR2 FQNEAQ (reference sequence). V was trimmed by 2 bases and J by 6 bases, leaving 8 bases between them. In DNA form, the CDR3 reads TGTGCCAGCAGCTTAAGTGGTATCGAGCAGTACTTC. Encoded protein: CASSLSGIEQYF. Using reference TRBV7-9 and TRBJ2-7 for the parts outside the CDR3, the full variable domain is DTGVSQNPRHKITKRGQNVTFRCDPISEHNRLYWYRQTLGQGPEFLTYFQNEAQLEKSRLLSDRFSAERPKGSFSTLEIQRTEQGDSAMYLCASSLSGIEQYFGPGTRLTVT.

The count of this clone is one. V usage is TRBV7-9 and J usage is TRBJ1-5, with 7 bases matching TRBD1. This CDR3 region has 14 residues. V shed 5 bases and J 6 bases; nucleotides not matched to a gene: 7. Germline CDR1 SEHNR, CDR2 FQNEAQ (reference sequence). The CDR3 DNA reads as TGTGCCAGCAGCGTGGCAGGGGGAAGTCAGCCCCAGCATTTT. Protein product: CASSVAGGSQPQHF.

The chain joins TRBV6-5 to TRBJ2-3; D tentatively fits TRBD1 or TRBD2 (6 bases each). V was cut by 7 bases and J by 1 base, with 12 bases left in between. The CDR3 runs 14 residues. Germline loops: CDR1 MNHEY, CDR2 SVGAGI. This CDR3 is CASTGERGTDTQYF. In nucleotides, the CDR3 is TGTGCCAGCACAGGGGAGCGGGGCACAGATACGCAGTATTTT.

The chain employs TRBV5-4 and TRBJ2-5; D is possibly TRBD1 or TRBD2 (6 bases each). This CDR3 is 16 amino acids long. Germline V gene data show CDR1 as SGHNT and CDR2 as YYREEE (reference sequence). The V end was cut by 1 base, the J end by 3 bases, with 16 bases between. CDR3 sequence reads: CASSLYGGTFEETQYF. CDR3 coding DNA: TGTGCCAGCAGCTTGTATGGGGGGACATTTGAAGAGACCCAGTACTTC.